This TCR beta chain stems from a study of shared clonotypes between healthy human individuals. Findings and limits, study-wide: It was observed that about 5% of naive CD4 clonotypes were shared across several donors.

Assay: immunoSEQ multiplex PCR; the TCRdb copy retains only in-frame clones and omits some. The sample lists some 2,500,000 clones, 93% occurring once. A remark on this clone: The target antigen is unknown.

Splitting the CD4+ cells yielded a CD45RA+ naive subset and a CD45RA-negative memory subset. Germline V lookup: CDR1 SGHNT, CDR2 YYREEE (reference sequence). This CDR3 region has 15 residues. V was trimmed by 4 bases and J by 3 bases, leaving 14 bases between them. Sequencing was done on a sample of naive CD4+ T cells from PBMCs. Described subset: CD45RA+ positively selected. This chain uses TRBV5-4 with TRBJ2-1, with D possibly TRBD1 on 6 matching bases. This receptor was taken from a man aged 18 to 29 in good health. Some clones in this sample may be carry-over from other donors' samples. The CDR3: CASSPGDNLYNEQFF. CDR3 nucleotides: TGTGCCAGCAGCCCCGGGGACAATCTCTACAATGAGCAGTTCTTC.